Listed here is a single T cell receptor (beta chain). TCRdb processed the reads anew with MiXCR; each CDR3 protein has one entry. The repertoire holds hundreds of thousands of distinct CDR3 sequences, with approximately 25% as singletons. The data are from a study of T cell repertoires in cytomegalovirus infection. Study background: CMV infection and matching HLA type were both indicated by public TCR beta signatures.

Deletions cut 3 bases from V and 0 bases from J, with 9 bases between. The germline CDR1 and CDR2 sequences are WSHSY and SAAADI. There are 15 residues in the CDR3. Sequences were obtained from CD8+ T cells from PBMCs. The chain combines TRBV10-2 with TRBJ2-1; the D gene is possibly TRBD2 (5 bases). The sequence was collected from a human donor in good health (CMV status not recorded). Some clones in this sample may be carry-over from other donors' samples. The CDR3 protein is CASSEEGSSYNEQFF. The CDR3, as DNA: TGCGCCAGCAGTGAAGAAGGGAGCTCCTACAATGAGCAGTTCTTC.